The entry below gives a single TCR beta chain sequence along with its context. The antigen is not known. Measured with immunoSEQ multiplex PCR; TCRdb has only the in-frame clones, and not every one. The sample records around 150,000 clones, 85% to 95% being singletons. These data are taken from a study of T cell responses to AZD1222 COVID-19 vaccine. Germline V lookup: CDR1 SQVTM, CDR2 ANQGSEA. The ends were cut back, 6 bases at V and 7 bases at J, with 18 bases in the middle. This CDR3 spans 13 amino acids. Study-level findings and limits: Nearly half of unique spike-specific TCRs reportedly avoided B.1.351 and B.1.1.7 mutated regions. Spike-wide coverage was observed for vaccine-associated CD4 TCRs, with dominant responses at 160-218 and 743-854. The peak T cell response came first, and repertoires were sampled only after it. When two AZD1222 doses had been given, Spike-specific TCR breadth and depth rose.

The V call is TRBV29-1, the J call TRBJ1-2, with D possibly matching TRBD1 (6 bases). The source was peripheral blood, collected on day 0 of AZD1222 vaccination. This sequence originates from an adult in good health. The CDR3 protein is CSVGAGTKSGYTF. In nucleotides, the CDR3 is TGCAGCGTGGGGGCCGGGACTAAATCTGGCTACACCTTC. Full variable domain (remainder filled in from reference TRBV29-1 and TRBJ1-2): SAVISQKPSRDICQRGTSLTIQCQVDSQVTMMFWYRQQPGQSLTLIATANQGSEATYESGFVIDKFPISRPNLTFSTLTVSNMSPEDSSIYLCSVGAGTKSGYTFGSGTRLTVV.